This entry lists 6 T cell receptor beta chains sequenced from one sample in a study of technical replicates of blood from a few donors. The data were produced by immunoSEQ multiplex PCR, yet TCRdb's version contains in-frame clones alone and is incomplete. The sample has approximately 70,000 clones, nearly 98% seen once. The source material was T cells isolated from PBMCs. These receptors were taken from a human donor in good health.

V is TRBV7-4 and J is TRBJ2-1; 12 bases match TRBD2. V shed 5 bases and J 4 bases; nucleotides not matched to a gene: 18. This CDR3 spans 20 amino acids. Germline CDR1 reads SGHVT; CDR2 reads SQSDAQ. CDR3 in amino acids: CASSPGLAGTIARIYNEQFF. CDR3 in DNA: TGTGCCAGCAGCCCAGGACTAGCGGGAACTATCGCCAGGATATACAATGAGCAGTTCTTC.

This chain joins TRBV4-1 and TRBJ2-2; 8 bases fit TRBD1. The CDR3 sequence is 14 residues long. With V trimmed by 10 bases and J by 4 bases, 8 bases remained unmatched. Germline V lookup: CDR1 MGHRA, CDR2 YSYEKL. CDR3 residues: CATQIGQGTGELFF. CDR3 nucleotide sequence: TGCGCCACTCAAATAGGACAGGGCACCGGGGAGCTGTTTTTT.

The V and J genes are TRBV29-1 and TRBJ2-3; 13 nucleotides align to TRBD2. CDR3 size: 16 residues. Trimming at V came to 6 bases and at J to 0 bases, leaving 6 bases not matched to a gene. The V gene's germline CDR1 is SQVTM and CDR2 ANQGSEA. CDR3 bases: TGCAGCGTCAGGGGACTAGCGGGAACTAGCACAGATACGCAGTATTTT. It is translated as CSVRGLAGTSTDTQYF.

The chain is built from TRBV4-1 and TRBJ1-4; no reliable D call. The CDR3 runs to 15 residues. V was pared by 1 base and J by 0 bases, with 6 bases between. CDR1 is MGHRA, CDR2 YSYEKL, per germline. The CDR3 nucleotides are TGCGCCAGCAGCCAAGGGACTTCAACTAATGAAAAACTGTTTTTT. Protein sequence: CASSQGTSTNEKLFF.

The chain is built from TRBV27 and TRBJ1-5; D ambiguous. Trimming took off 3 bases at V and 5 bases at J, with 5 bases between the two ends. The germline gives CDR1 MNHEY, CDR2 SMNVEV (reference sequence). There are 12 residues in the CDR3. The CDR3 bases are TGTGCCAGCAGTTTTACGGATCAGCCCCAGCATTTT. This sequence encodes CASSFTDQPQHF.

The genes are TRBV27 and TRBJ2-7, with D possibly being TRBD2 (5 bases). V was clipped by 2 bases and J by 0 bases, with 11 bases between them. Germline V gene data show CDR1 as MNHEY and CDR2 as SMNVEV (reference sequence). The CDR3 is made up of 15 amino acids. DNA of the CDR3: TGTGCCAGCAGTTTAGAGGGAGTGACCTCCTACGAGCAGTACTTC. Protein: CASSLEGVTSYEQYF.